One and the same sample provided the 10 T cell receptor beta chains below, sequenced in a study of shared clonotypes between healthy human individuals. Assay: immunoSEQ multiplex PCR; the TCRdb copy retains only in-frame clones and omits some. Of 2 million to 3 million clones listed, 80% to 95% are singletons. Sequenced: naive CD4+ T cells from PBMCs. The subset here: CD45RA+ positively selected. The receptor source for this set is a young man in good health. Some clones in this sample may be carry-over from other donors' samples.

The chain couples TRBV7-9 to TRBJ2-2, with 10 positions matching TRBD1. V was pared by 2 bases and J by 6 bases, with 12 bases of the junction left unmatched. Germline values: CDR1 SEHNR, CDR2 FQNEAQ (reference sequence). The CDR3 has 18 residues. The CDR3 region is CASSLRRQGAGRAGELFF. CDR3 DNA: TGTGCCAGCAGCTTAAGAAGACAGGGGGCCGGAAGGGCCGGGGAGCTGTTTTTT. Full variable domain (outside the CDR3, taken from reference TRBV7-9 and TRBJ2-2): DTGVSQNPRHKITKRGQNVTFRCDPISEHNRLYWYRQTLGQGPEFLTYFQNEAQLEKSRLLSDRFSAERPKGSFSTLEIQRTEQGDSAMYLCASSLRRQGAGRAGELFFGEGSRLTVL.

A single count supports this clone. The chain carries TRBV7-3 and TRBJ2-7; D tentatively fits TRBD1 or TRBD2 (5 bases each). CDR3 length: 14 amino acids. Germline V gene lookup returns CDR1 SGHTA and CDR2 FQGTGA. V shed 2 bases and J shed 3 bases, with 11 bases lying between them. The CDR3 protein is CASSLLGEGYEQYF. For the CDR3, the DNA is TGTGCCAGCAGCTTACTGGGGGAAGGCTACGAGCAGTACTTC.

The CDR3 sequence is CASSKKGQDTEAFF. As DNA, the CDR3 is TGCGCCAGCAGCAAGAAGGGACAGGACACTGAAGCTTTCTTT. This chain connects TRBV5-1 to TRBJ1-1, with 8 positions matching TRBD1. V gave up 4 bases and J gave up 3 bases; unmatched junction bases: 5. The CDR3 runs 14 residues. Germline assignment: CDR1 SGHRS and CDR2 YFSETQ.

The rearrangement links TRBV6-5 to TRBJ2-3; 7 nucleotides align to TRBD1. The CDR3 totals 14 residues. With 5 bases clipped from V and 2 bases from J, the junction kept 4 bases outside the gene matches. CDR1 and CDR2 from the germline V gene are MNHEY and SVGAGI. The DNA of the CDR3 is TGTGCCAGCAGTCACGACAGGGCCACAGATACGCAGTATTTT. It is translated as CASSHDRATDTQYF.

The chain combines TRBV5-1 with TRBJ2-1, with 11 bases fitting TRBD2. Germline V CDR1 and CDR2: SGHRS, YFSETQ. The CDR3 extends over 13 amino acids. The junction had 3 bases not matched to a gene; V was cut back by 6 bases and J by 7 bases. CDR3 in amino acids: CASKTSGSNEQFF. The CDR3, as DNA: TGCGCCAGCAAAACTAGCGGGAGTAATGAGCAGTTCTTC. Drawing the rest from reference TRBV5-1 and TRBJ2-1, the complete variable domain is KAGVTQTPRYLIKTRGQQVTLSCSPISGHRSVSWYQQTPGQGLQFLFEYFSETQRNKGNFPGRFSGRQFSNSRSEMNVSTLELGDSALYLCASKTSGSNEQFFGPGTRLTVL.

The DNA for the CDR3 is TGTGCCAGCAGCCACGGGGACAGGGAACAAGAGACCCAGTACTTC. Protein product: CASSHGDREQETQYF. This chain joins TRBV7-9 and TRBJ2-5, with 9 bases identical to TRBD1. Germline values: CDR1 SEHNR, CDR2 FQNEAQ (reference sequence). V lost 5 bases, J lost 2 bases, and 6 bases stayed unmatched. The CDR3 consists of 15 residues. The whole variable domain, filled in from reference TRBV7-9 and TRBJ2-5, reads DTGVSQNPRHKITKRGQNVTFRCDPISEHNRLYWYRQTLGQGPEFLTYFQNEAQLEKSRLLSDRFSAERPKGSFSTLEIQRTEQGDSAMYLCASSHGDREQETQYFGPGTRLLVL.

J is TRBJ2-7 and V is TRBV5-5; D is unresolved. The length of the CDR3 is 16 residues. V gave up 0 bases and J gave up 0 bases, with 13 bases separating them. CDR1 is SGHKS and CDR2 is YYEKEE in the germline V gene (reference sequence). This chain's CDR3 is CASSLGNTVSSYEQYF. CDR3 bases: TGTGCCAGCAGCTTGGGGAACACGGTGAGCTCCTACGAGCAGTACTTC.

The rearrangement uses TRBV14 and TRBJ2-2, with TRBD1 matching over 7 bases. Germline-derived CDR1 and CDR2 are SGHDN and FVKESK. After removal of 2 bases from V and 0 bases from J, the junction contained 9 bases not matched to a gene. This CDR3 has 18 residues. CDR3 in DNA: TGTGCCAGCAGCCAAAGACGGGCGACAGGGACGAACACCGGGGAGCTGTTTTTT. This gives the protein CASSQRRATGTNTGELFF. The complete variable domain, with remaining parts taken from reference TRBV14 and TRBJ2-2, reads EAGVTQFPSHSVIEKGQTVTLRCDPISGHDNLYWYRRVMGKEIKFLLHFVKESKQDESGMPNNRFLAERTGGTYSTLKVQPAELEDSGVYFCASSQRRATGTNTGELFFGEGSRLTVL.

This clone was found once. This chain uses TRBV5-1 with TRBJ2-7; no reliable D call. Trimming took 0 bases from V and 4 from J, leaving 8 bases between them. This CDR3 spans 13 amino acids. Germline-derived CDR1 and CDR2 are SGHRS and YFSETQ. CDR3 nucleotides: TGCGCCAGCAGCTTGGGGGTAGGATACGAGCAGTACTTC. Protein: CASSLGVGYEQYF. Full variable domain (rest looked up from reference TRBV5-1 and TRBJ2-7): KAGVTQTPRYLIKTRGQQVTLSCSPISGHRSVSWYQQTPGQGLQFLFEYFSETQRNKGNFPGRFSGRQFSNSRSEMNVSTLELGDSALYLCASSLGVGYEQYFGPGTRLTVT.

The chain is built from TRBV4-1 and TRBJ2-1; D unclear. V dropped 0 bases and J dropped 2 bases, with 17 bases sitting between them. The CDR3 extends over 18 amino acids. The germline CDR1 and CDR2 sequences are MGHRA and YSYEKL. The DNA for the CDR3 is TGCGCCAGCAGCCAAGATCCTAGGTCGGAAACACCCTACAATGAGCAGTTCTTC. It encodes CASSQDPRSETPYNEQFF.